This T cell receptor beta chain came from a study of OX40 agonist ivuxolimab in advanced cancers. About the research overall: Given to patients was ivuxolimab, an agonistic anti-OX40 (CD134) antibody. Patients got intravenous ivuxolimab at 0.01 to 10 mg/kg every 2 weeks.

Sequenced by immunoSEQ multiplex PCR; TCRdb stores in-frame clones only, minus some. This table holds tens of thousands of clones, 75% to 90% found once. V was shortened by 3 bases and J by 4 bases, with 6 bases between the two germline ends. Germline assignment: CDR1 SEHNR and CDR2 FQNEAQ (reference sequence). CDR3 length: 12 residues. Study-wide findings and caveats: Clonal expansion from baseline to week 6 occurred in both CD4+ and CD8+ T cells.

Worth noting for this clone: Its specificity is unknown.

Systemic immunosuppression or a history of autoimmune disease excluded patients. This specimen consisted of CD4+ or CD8+ T cells sorted from blood, obtained in a trial of the OX40 agonist ivuxolimab. The V and J genes are TRBV7-9 and TRBJ1-2; D ambiguous. This TCR was sampled from an adult with an advanced solid tumor such as melanoma, head and neck, liver or kidney cancer. The CDR3 loop is CASSLGTYGYTF. The DNA of the CDR3 is TGTGCCAGCAGCTTGGGTACCTATGGCTACACCTTC. The whole variable domain, filled in from reference TRBV7-9 and TRBJ1-2, reads DTGVSQNPRHKITKRGQNVTFRCDPISEHNRLYWYRQTLGQGPEFLTYFQNEAQLEKSRLLSDRFSAERPKGSFSTLEIQRTEQGDSAMYLCASSLGTYGYTFGSGTRLTVV.